A selection of T cell receptor beta chains follows, all from one sample in a study of OX40 agonist ivuxolimab in advanced cancers. Clones were sequenced by immunoSEQ multiplex PCR, and TCRdb holds only the in-frame ones, with some missing. The sample has approximately 22,000 clones, roughly 80% seen once. Source: CD4+ or CD8+ T cells sorted from blood, taken in a trial of the OX40 agonist ivuxolimab. The origin of the receptors is an adult with an advanced solid tumor such as melanoma, head and neck, liver or kidney cancer. CDR3s include the opening cysteine and the closing phenylalanine or tryptophan. A D gene is named only where the DNA matches it firmly. Clone size appears in some rows only: once, few, many, or a class for an expanded clone.

v_gene: TRBV18; abundance: -; d_gene: TRBD2; j_gene: TRBJ2-7; CDR3nt: TGTGCCAGCCCCGGGGGGGGCTACGAGCAGTACTTC; CDR3aa: CASPGGGYEQYF
v_gene: TRBV6-6; abundance: -; d_gene: -; j_gene: TRBJ2-7; CDR3nt: TGTGCCAGCACCACCGCACAGGGGTCTAGCGAATACGAGCAGTACTTC; CDR3aa: CASTTAQGSSEYEQYF
v_gene: TRBV7-9; abundance: -; d_gene: TRBD1; j_gene: TRBJ1-4; CDR3nt: TGTGCCAGCAGCTTGTCGAAGACAGGGGGCACTAATGAAAAACTGTTTTTT; CDR3aa: CASSLSKTGGTNEKLFF
v_gene: TRBV5-1; abundance: -; d_gene: -; j_gene: TRBJ2-3; CDR3nt: TGCGCCAGCAGCCCAACCGGGGCAGACCTGACAGATACGCAGTATTTT; CDR3aa: CASSPTGADLTDTQYF
v_gene: TRBV6-4; abundance: few; d_gene: -; j_gene: TRBJ2-1; CDR3nt: TGTGCCAGCAGTGAGGGCGAATACAATGAGCAGTTCTTC; CDR3aa: CASSEGEYNEQFF
v_gene: TRBV7-9; abundance: -; d_gene: -; j_gene: TRBJ2-7; CDR3nt: TGTGCCAGCAGCCCACTCCCGGGACAAAGCTCCTACGAGCAGTACTTC; CDR3aa: CASSPLPGQSSYEQYF
v_gene: TRBV5-1; abundance: -; d_gene: TRBD1; j_gene: TRBJ1-4; CDR3nt: TGCGCCAGCAGCTCGAGGGGACAGGAAAATGAAAAACTGTTTTTT; CDR3aa: CASSSRGQENEKLFF
v_gene: TRBV7-9; abundance: few; d_gene: -; j_gene: TRBJ2-1; CDR3nt: TGTGCCAGCAGCCCCCGTTCCAATGAGCAGTTCTTC; CDR3aa: CASSPRSNEQFF
v_gene: TRBV27; abundance: medium-sized; d_gene: -; j_gene: TRBJ2-7; CDR3nt: TGTGCCAGCACTCCGGGGCAGGGAACCTCCGCCACCTACGAGCAGTACTTC; CDR3aa: CASTPGQGTSATYEQYF
v_gene: TRBV4-1; abundance: -; d_gene: -; j_gene: TRBJ2-2; CDR3nt: TGCGCCAGCAGCCAAGCTATTACTAGTTTAGGGGAGCTGTTTTTT; CDR3aa: CASSQAITSLGELFF
v_gene: TRBV9; abundance: medium-sized; d_gene: TRBD1; j_gene: TRBJ2-7; CDR3nt: TGTGCCAGCAGCGTAAGCTACAGGGGGCGAGAGCAGTACTTC; CDR3aa: CASSVSYRGREQYF
v_gene: TRBV6-6; abundance: -; d_gene: TRBD1; j_gene: TRBJ1-2; CDR3nt: TGTGCCAGCAGTTACTCGGGACAGTCTTACACCTTC; CDR3aa: CASSYSGQSYTF
v_gene: TRBV4-1; abundance: -; d_gene: TRBD1; j_gene: TRBJ2-7; CDR3nt: TGCGCCAGCAGCCAAGTCGCCTCACAGGGGACCCCTTACGAGCAGTACTTC; CDR3aa: CASSQVASQGTPYEQYF
v_gene: TRBV5-4; abundance: -; d_gene: TRBD2; j_gene: TRBJ2-1; CDR3nt: TGTGCCAGCAGCCACGGAGGACTAGCGGGAGGGGGGGAGCAGTTCTTC; CDR3aa: CASSHGGLAGGGEQFF
v_gene: TRBV29-1; abundance: -; d_gene: -; j_gene: TRBJ2-1; CDR3nt: TGCAGCGCCAAGGACGGCCTTTACAATGAGCAGTTCTTC; CDR3aa: CSAKDGLYNEQFF
v_gene: TRBV19; abundance: few; d_gene: TRBD1; j_gene: TRBJ1-1; CDR3nt: TGTGCCAGTAGTAAGGACAGGTGGAGCACTGAAGCTTTCTTT; CDR3aa: CASSKDRWSTEAFF
v_gene: TRBV30; abundance: -; d_gene: -; j_gene: TRBJ1-3; CDR3nt: TGTGCCTGGAACGATGGAGTCTCTGGAAACACCATATATTTT; CDR3aa: CAWNDGVSGNTIYF
v_gene: TRBV29-1; abundance: -; d_gene: -; j_gene: TRBJ2-7; CDR3nt: TGCAGCGTTGGACAGGAATACTACGAGCAGTACTTC; CDR3aa: CSVGQEYYEQYF
v_gene: TRBV6-4; abundance: -; d_gene: -; j_gene: TRBJ2-2; CDR3nt: TGTGCCAGCAGTGACTCGGGGAGCTCCGGGGAGCTGTTTTTT; CDR3aa: CASSDSGSSGELFF
v_gene: TRBV29-1; abundance: -; d_gene: -; j_gene: TRBJ1-1; CDR3nt: TGCAGCGCAACCACTATCGACAGTGAAGCTTTCTTT; CDR3aa: CSATTIDSEAFF
v_gene: TRBV9; abundance: -; d_gene: TRBD1; j_gene: TRBJ1-4; CDR3nt: TGTGCCAGCAGCGTAGGGGGACAGGGAGGGGAAAAACTGTTTTTT; CDR3aa: CASSVGGQGGEKLFF